This T cell receptor (beta chain) stems from a study of CD8 T cells in ankylosing spondylitis (dated by TCRdb to 2015 to 2018). Notes on the research overall: The study profiled T cell receptor beta repertoires in healthy donors and ankylosing spondylitis patients to find disease-linked TCR variants. In total, the full study cohort was made up of roughly 100 healthy donors and about two dozen ankylosing spondylitis patients. Peripheral blood samples were taken, and synovial fluid was additionally collected from ankylosing spondylitis patients. Study-wide conclusions, independent of this receptor: Blood from ankylosing spondylitis patients appeared to be characterized by a TCR beta motif made up of under ten highly homologous amino acid variants. The disease-linked clones showed a CD8+ phenotype and occurred at relatively low frequencies in peripheral blood. The disease-linked clones were reported as significantly enriched in matched synovial fluid samples from ankylosing spondylitis patients. Some TCR beta motif variants had previously been reported in synovial fluid and blood of reactive arthritis patients, which suggested common disease-initiation mechanisms.

The instrument given in TCRdb is Illumina HiSeq 2500. Quantitative 5'-RACE with molecular barcodes was the method used to prepare the TCR beta libraries. Per the original workflow: A new computational method, built on a probabilistic model of VDJ rearrangement, was used to identify disease-linked TCR variants. TCRdb reworked the public reads: Q25 trimming with fastp, MiXCR clone assembly, productive beta chains retained. When rows share a CDR3 protein, they turn into one entry using the most common DNA and genes. The V and J calls were not made by the authors but by TCRdb's processing. The sample table shows under 250,000 distinct CDR3 sequences, and roughly 32% are seen once. The ten largest clones capture roughly 4.2% of the sample. This clonotype has more than one count but fewer than ten. The specificity of this receptor is unknown. No base quality information exists; no much larger clone differs at one position.

The CDR3 contains 11 residues, cysteine and phenylalanine counted. Of the read, only the CDR3 DNA is kept; its 33 bases are in frame from base 1. At the junction V is shortened by 1 base and J by 11 bases, with 9 bases in between. CDR1 and CDR2 are read off the germline V gene as SGHTA and FQGNSA. The sequence derives from a male donor with ankylosing spondylitis or in good health (not recorded which). In this chain, TRBV7-2 is recombined with TRBJ2-7, with no confident D gene call. Specimen: blood, either unsorted or a sorted T cell fraction (not recorded which). The nucleotide sequence reads as follows: TGTGCCAGCAGCTTAGTTGGGCCAGAGTACTTC. This yields the protein CASSLVGPEYF. Joined to the reference TRBV7-2 and TRBJ2-7 proteins, this CDR3 gives the full variable domain: GAGVSQSPSNKVTEKGKDVELRCDPISGHTALYWYRQSLGQGLEFLIYFQGNSAPDKSGLPSDRFSAERTGGSVSTLTIQRTQQEDSAVYLCASSLVGPEYFGPGTRLTVT.